Shown below are 28 T cell receptor beta chains from a single sample sequenced in a study of blood T cell repertoires in COVID-19. Profiling relied on immunoSEQ multiplex PCR, and the TCRdb table lists in-frame clones only, not all of them. There are about 440,000 clones in the sample; about 87% occur only once, and around 12% lies in the top ten. The specimen sequenced was peripheral blood. The receptors stem from a woman aged 50 to 65 with COVID-19, enrolled during active disease.

This clone occurred a few times. The chain links TRBV19 to TRBJ1-1; weak D call: TRBD1 (5 bases). This CDR3 contains 14 residues. Germline CDR1 and CDR2: LNHDA and SQIVND (reference sequence). The V end lost 4 bases, the J end lost 4 bases, and 13 bases lay between the germline ends. The CDR3: CASSTAARATEAFF. CDR3 nucleotides: TGTGCCAGTAGTACGGCCGCCAGGGCCACTGAAGCTTTCTTT.

The rearrangement joins TRBV19 to TRBJ1-1; perhaps TRBD1 as D (6 bases). The CDR3 is 16 residues long. Looked up from germline, CDR1 is LNHDA and CDR2 is SQIVND (reference sequence). V gave up 7 bases and J gave up 6 bases, with 24 bases separating them. CDR3 coding DNA: TGTGCCAGTACCTACCCCCCAGGGGCAACGAGGGCTGAAGCTTTCTTT. It encodes CASTYPPGATRAEAFF.

The J gene is TRBJ2-1, the V gene TRBV3-1 (or the pseudogene TRBV3-2), with no clear D. CDR1 and CDR2 from the germline V gene are LGHDT and YNNKEL (reference sequence). Trimming cost V 5 bases and J 4 bases, with 6 bases left between them. The CDR3 loop spans 12 amino acids. The DNA of the CDR3 is TGTGCCAGCAGCAACAGATACAATGAGCAGTTCTTC. Its protein product is CASSNRYNEQFF.

This clone was counted only a few times. V and J are TRBV19 and TRBJ2-2; D perhaps matches TRBD2 (5 bases). Trimming took 3 bases from V and 0 from J, leaving 14 bases between them. Germline CDR1 LNHDA, CDR2 SQIVND (reference sequence). The length of the CDR3 is 17 residues. Here the CDR3 DNA reads TGTGCCAGTAGTATGCGGTTTGCGGGCGCGAACACCGGGGAGCTGTTTTTT. This gives the protein CASSMRFAGANTGELFF.

This clone was found once. J is TRBJ1-2 and V is TRBV5-4; 9 bases are shared with TRBD1. V was pared by 4 bases and J by 2 bases, with 9 bases of the junction left unmatched. The CDR3 length is 16 residues. CDR1 and CDR2 from the germline V gene are SGHNT and YYREEE (reference sequence). CDR3 residues: CASSPPTGGLNYGYTF. In DNA, the CDR3 is TGTGCCAGCAGCCCCCCCACAGGGGGCCTGAACTATGGCTACACCTTC.

This chain joins TRBV5-1 and TRBJ2-3; D may be TRBD1 (6 bases). This CDR3 is built from 13 residues. From germline, CDR1 is SGHRS and CDR2 YFSETQ. V lost 0 bases, J lost 4 bases, and 6 bases lay in between. CDR3 sequence: CASSLEGADTQYF. The DNA of the CDR3 is TGCGCCAGCAGCTTGGAGGGGGCAGATACGCAGTATTTT.

Notes on this clone: Other DNA sequences in this specimen translate into the identical CDR3. The genes are TRBV11-2 and TRBJ1-6, with 7 nucleotides matching TRBD1. Germline CDR1 is SGHAT and CDR2 is FQNNGV. The CDR3 runs to 14 residues. V lost 1 base to trimming and J lost 7 bases; unmatched junction nucleotides: 1. The CDR3 bases are TGTGCCAGCAGCTTAGGACAGGGAAATTCACCCCTCCACTTT. Translating gives CASSLGQGNSPLHF.

The chain is built from TRBV30 and TRBJ1-2; maybe TRBD1 (5 bases). CDR3 length equals 13 residues. V lost 1 base and J lost 6, with 12 bases in between. Per germline, CDR1 GTSNPN and CDR2 SVGIG (reference sequence). The DNA of the CDR3 is TGTGCCTGGAGTGCCGGGACTGAAGATGGCTACACCTTC. It translates to CAWSAGTEDGYTF. Together with reference TRBV30 and TRBJ1-2, the CDR3 gives the full variable domain: SQTIHQWPATLVQPVGSPLSLECTVEGTSNPNLYWYRQAAGRGLQLLFYSVGIGQISSEVPQNLSASRPQDRQFILSSKKLLLSDSGFYLCAWSAGTEDGYTFGSGTRLTVV.

The V gene is TRBV30, the J gene TRBJ1-2, with D perhaps matching TRBD1 (5 bases). This CDR3 spans 13 amino acids. Per the germline V gene, CDR1 is GTSNPN and CDR2 is SVGIG (reference sequence). V was clipped by 2 bases and J by 6 bases, with 13 bases between them. As DNA, the CDR3 is TGTGCCTGGAGTTATCCAGGGTCCCATGGCTACACCTTC. This encodes CAWSYPGSHGYTF.

V is TRBV7-7 and J is TRBJ2-5, with a weak D call TRBD1 (6 bases). The CDR3 extends over 15 amino acids. Germline values: CDR1 SSHAT, CDR2 FNYEAQ (reference sequence). V lost 5 bases and J lost 5, with 18 bases in between. The CDR3 is CASSPTGHWKETQYF. CDR3 coding DNA: TGTGCCAGCAGCCCAACGGGACATTGGAAGGAGACCCAGTACTTC.

The chain links TRBV5-8 to TRBJ1-2; D is unclear. V lost 4 bases, J lost 2 bases, and 18 bases lay in between. Germline CDR1 reads SGHTS; CDR2 reads YDEGEE. This CDR3 contains 16 residues. In nucleotides, the CDR3 is TGTGCCAGCAGCCGGGGAGACGGACCTTTCAACTATGGCTACACCTTC. Translated, it gives CASSRGDGPFNYGYTF.

The chain has TRBV19 and TRBJ2-1; D is possibly TRBD2 (6 bases). V lost 4 bases, J lost 0 bases, and 13 bases lay in between. Looked up from germline, CDR1 is LNHDA and CDR2 is SQIVND (reference sequence). The CDR3 contains 16 residues. CDR3 bases: TGTGCCAGTAGTAAGTCAGGGAGGAGCTCCTACAATGAGCAGTTCTTC. This gives the protein CASSKSGRSSYNEQFF. Full variable domain (remainder filled in from reference TRBV19 and TRBJ2-1): DGGITQSPKYLFRKEGQNVTLSCEQNLNHDAMYWYRQDPGQGLRLIYYSQIVNDFQKGDIAEGYSVSREKKESFPLTVTSAQKNPTAFYLCASSKSGRSSYNEQFFGPGTRLTVL.

The rearrangement joins TRBV6-5 to TRBJ2-1; 7 positions agree with TRBD2. V shed 4 bases, J shed 7 bases, and the junction held 13 bases outside the gene matches. The CDR3 loop spans 16 amino acids. Germline V gene data show CDR1 as MNHEY and CDR2 as SVGAGI. In DNA form, the CDR3 reads TGTGCCAGCAGTTCATACCGGGACGGGAGGATTAATGAGCAGTTCTTC. This translates into CASSSYRDGRINEQFF.

The chain is built from TRBV3-1 (or the pseudogene TRBV3-2) and TRBJ2-7; a weak D match, TRBD2 (5 bases). With 4 bases removed from V and 3 bases from J, the gap between germline ends came to 13 bases. The CDR3 is 14 amino acids. From germline, CDR1 is LGHDT and CDR2 YNNKEL (reference sequence). CDR3 loop: CASSPQRALYEQYF. CDR3 DNA: TGTGCCAGCAGCCCGCAGAGGGCGCTCTACGAGCAGTACTTC.

The chain carries TRBV6-5 and TRBJ1-1; 7 nucleotides agree with TRBD1. V gave up 4 bases and J gave up 3 bases; unmatched junction bases: 2. The CDR3 sequence is 13 residues long. Germline V lookup: CDR1 MNHEY, CDR2 SVGAGI. This CDR3 reads CASSSDRDTEAFF. The CDR3 DNA reads as TGTGCCAGCAGTTCTGACAGGGACACTGAAGCTTTCTTT.

The chain employs TRBV19 and TRBJ1-6, with a tentative D call TRBD1 (6 bases). The CDR3 is 15 amino acids. CDR1 is LNHDA and CDR2 is SQIVND in the germline V gene (reference sequence). The V and J ends lost 5 bases and 5 bases respectively, with 13 bases between them. CDR3 in DNA: TGTGCCAGTAGTGCGAACAGGGAGAATAATTCACCCCTCCACTTT. Its translation is CASSANRENNSPLHF.

The chain has TRBV7-2 and TRBJ1-1; a weak D match, TRBD1 (5 bases). The CDR3 covers 15 residues. Germline-derived CDR1 and CDR2 are SGHTA and FQGNSA. Trimming took off 2 bases at V and 1 base at J, with 11 bases between the two ends. The CDR3 DNA is TGTGCCAGCAGCTTATGGGGGGGTCAGAACACTGAAGCTTTCTTT. As protein: CASSLWGGQNTEAFF.

The chain recombines TRBV9 with TRBJ2-7, with 8 bases aligning to TRBD1. Losses at the gene ends were 4 bases for V and 1 base for J; bases not matched to a gene: 7. The CDR3 has 15 residues. Germline CDR1 and CDR2: SGDLS and YYNGEE. CDR3 in amino acids: CASSSGTGQSYEQYF. CDR3 nucleotide sequence: TGTGCCAGCAGCTCCGGGACAGGACAATCCTACGAGCAGTACTTC. The complete variable domain, with remaining parts taken from reference TRBV9 and TRBJ2-7, reads DSGVTQTPKHLITATGQRVTLRCSPRSGDLSVYWYQQSLDQGLQFLIQYYNGEERAKGNILERFSAQQFPDLHSELNLSSLELGDSALYFCASSSGTGQSYEQYFGPGTRLTVT.

The chain combines TRBV28 with TRBJ2-7; 11 bases are shared with TRBD2. With 7 bases clipped from V and 2 bases from J, the junction kept 4 bases outside the gene matches. CDR3 length: 14 residues. In germline, CDR1 is MDHEN, CDR2 SYDVKM. This CDR3 is CASTPGLAAYEQYF. The CDR3 DNA follows: TGTGCCAGCACCCCGGGACTAGCGGCCTACGAGCAGTACTTC.

This sequence joins TRBV6-4 and TRBJ2-1; 8 bases match TRBD2. The length of the CDR3 is 17 residues. V shed 9 bases and J 2 bases; nucleotides not matched to a gene: 15. Germline loops: CDR1 MRHNA, CDR2 SNTAGT. CDR3 in amino acids: CARHFVRGGLTYNEQFF. The CDR3 region has the DNA TGTGCCAGACATTTCGTACGCGGGGGGCTTACCTACAATGAGCAGTTCTTC.

The chain employs TRBV12-5 and TRBJ2-7; 7 nucleotides agree with TRBD1. CDR1 LGHNT and CDR2 FRNRAP come from the germline V gene. V was pared by 6 bases and J by 3 bases, with 8 bases of the junction left unmatched. This CDR3 is 14 amino acids long. CDR3 region: CASGLGTERYEQYF. DNA for the CDR3: TGTGCTAGTGGCCTGGGGACAGAACGCTACGAGCAGTACTTC. The entire variable domain, with the rest obtained from reference TRBV12-5 and TRBJ2-7, is as follows: DARVTQTPRHKVTEMGQEVTMRCQPILGHNTVFWYRQTMMQGLELLAYFRNRAPLDDSGMPKDRFSAEMPDATLATLKIQPSEPRDSAVYFCASGLGTERYEQYFGPGTRLTVT.

The chain joins TRBV29-1 to TRBJ2-7; 11 bases match TRBD2. The CDR3 consists of 15 residues. Germline CDR1 and CDR2: SQVTM and ANQGSEA. After removal of 7 bases from V and 0 bases from J, the junction contained 8 bases not matched to a gene. CDR3 bases: TGCAGCGCCTTACTAGCGGGGGCCCTCTCCTACGAGCAGTACTTC. Translating gives CSALLAGALSYEQYF.

The chain links TRBV5-4 to TRBJ2-3; 8 bases fit TRBD1. The CDR3 extends over 13 amino acids. The V gene end was trimmed by 9 bases and the J gene end by 2 bases; junction bases not matched to a gene: 5. CDR1 and CDR2 (germline): SGHNT, YYREEE (reference sequence). CDR3 sequence: CATKTGDTDTQYF. CDR3 DNA: TGTGCCACAAAGACAGGGGACACAGATACGCAGTATTTT.

The chain is built from TRBV28 and TRBJ1-2, with D possibly matching TRBD1 (5 bases). Trimming removed 8 bases from V and 8 bases from J, with 15 bases in between. There are 12 residues in the CDR3. The V gene's germline CDR1 is MDHEN and CDR2 SYDVKM. CDR3 protein: CASSGSRVGYTF. Written as DNA, the CDR3 is TGTGCCAGCTCAGGATCCAGGGTCGGCTACACCTTC.

The CDR3 nucleotides read TGCGCCAGCAGCGTTACAGGGGAGCCCCAGCATTTT. Protein product: CASSVTGEPQHF. The genes are TRBV5-1 and TRBJ1-5; 7 nucleotides align to TRBD1. CDR1 is SGHRS and CDR2 is YFSETQ in the germline V gene. This CDR3 has 12 amino acids. Trimming cost V 4 bases and J 8 bases; bases outside gene matches: 3.

V and J are TRBV6-1 and TRBJ2-7, with TRBD1 matching over 9 bases. The length of the CDR3 is 14 residues. Germline V lookup: CDR1 MNHNS, CDR2 SASEGT. Trimming cost V 1 base and J 5 bases; bases outside gene matches: 3. The CDR3 reads CASSEGTGADEQYF. The CDR3 nucleotides are TGTGCCAGCAGTGAAGGGACAGGGGCGGACGAGCAGTACTTC.

The V call is TRBV27, the J call TRBJ1-6, with 7 bases that match TRBD1. Germline trimming cut 6 bases from V and 6 bases from J; bases unmatched to any gene: 2. The germline V gene encodes CDR1 MNHEY and CDR2 SMNVEV (reference sequence). The CDR3 has 13 residues. CDR3 nucleotides: TGTGCCAGCAGGCGACAGGGTAATTCACCCCTCCACTTT. Amino acid sequence: CASRRQGNSPLHF.

The chain is built from TRBV28 and TRBJ2-3, with a possible D match to TRBD2 (5 bases). V was shortened by 5 bases and J by 2 bases, with 20 bases between the two germline ends. The germline gives CDR1 MDHEN, CDR2 SYDVKM. This CDR3 is built from 17 residues. CDR3: CASSLPLSVSYTDTQYF. CDR3 DNA: TGTGCCAGCAGTCTCCCCCTTAGCGTCTCTTACACAGATACGCAGTATTTT.